This T cell receptor (beta chain) was found in a study of blood T cells in healthy people across ages. This clonotype was seen more than once but under ten times. Together with a sample-barcoded 5' primer, a J-beta primer mix was included in a second PCR lasting roughly 6 to 12 cycles. Each TCR beta cDNA got a 12-nucleotide random molecular identifier. TCRdb re-analysed the 5' RACE reads in MiXCR, keeping a single row per CDR3 protein. The sample has about 2 million distinct CDR3 sequences; roughly 50% are singletons. Germline V gene data show CDR1 as LGHNA and CDR2 as YSLEER. The CDR3 is 15 residues long. Trimming cost V 0 bases and J 3 bases, with 12 bases left between them.

The genes are TRBV4-3 and TRBJ2-7; unclear D gene. The TCR originated in a woman aged 40 to 49 in good health. The specimen sequenced was blood. CDR3 region: CASSQDKVGYYEQYF. In nucleotides, the CDR3 is TGCGCCAGCAGCCAAGACAAGGTGGGGTACTACGAGCAGTACTTC.